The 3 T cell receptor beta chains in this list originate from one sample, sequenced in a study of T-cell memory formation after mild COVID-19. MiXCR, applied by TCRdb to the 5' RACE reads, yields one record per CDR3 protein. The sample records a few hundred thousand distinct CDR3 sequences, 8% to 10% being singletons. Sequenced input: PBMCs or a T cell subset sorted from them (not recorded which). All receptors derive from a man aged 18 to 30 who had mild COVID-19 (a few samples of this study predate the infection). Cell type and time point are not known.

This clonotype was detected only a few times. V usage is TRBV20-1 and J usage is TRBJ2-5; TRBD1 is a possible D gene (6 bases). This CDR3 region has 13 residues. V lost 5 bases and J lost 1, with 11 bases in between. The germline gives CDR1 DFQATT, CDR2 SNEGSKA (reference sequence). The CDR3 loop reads CSAFPTGQETQYF. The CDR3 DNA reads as TGCAGTGCTTTTCCGACAGGCCAAGAGACCCAGTACTTC.

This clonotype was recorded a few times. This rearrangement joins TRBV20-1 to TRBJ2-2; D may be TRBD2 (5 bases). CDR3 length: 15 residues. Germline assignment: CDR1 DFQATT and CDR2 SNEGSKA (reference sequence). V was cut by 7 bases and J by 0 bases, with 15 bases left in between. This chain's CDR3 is CSVPTAGTNTGELFF. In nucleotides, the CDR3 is TGCAGTGTACCGACTGCCGGGACGAACACCGGGGAGCTGTTTTTT.

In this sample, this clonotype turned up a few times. CDR3 protein: CASSRQGFEHF. As DNA, the CDR3 is TGTGCCAGCAGTCGACAGGGATTCGAGCATTTT. This sequence joins TRBV2 and TRBJ1-5; 7 bases agree with TRBD1. V lost 5 bases, J lost 14 bases, and 6 bases stayed unmatched. This CDR3 contains 11 residues. Germline V gives CDR1 SNHLY, CDR2 FYNNEI. The variable domain in full, completed from reference TRBV2 and TRBJ1-5, reads EPEVTQTPSHQVTQMGQEVILRCVPISNHLYFYWYRQILGQKVEFLVSFYNNEISEKSEIFDDQFSVERPDGSNFTLKIRSTKLEDSAMYFCASSRQGFEHFGDGTRLSIL.